Below are 13 T cell receptor beta chains sequenced from a single sample in a study of T cells after yellow fever vaccination. TCRdb re-called the 5' RACE reads through MiXCR, storing one row per CDR3 protein. The table records around 340,000 distinct CDR3 sequences, 8.7% of them present only once. Specimen: PBMCs, collected on the day of the first yellow fever vaccination. The receptors come from a man aged 18 to 29 who received the YFV17D yellow fever vaccine.

This clonotype was seen at least ten times. This chain connects TRBV29-1 to TRBJ2-5; D unresolved. Germline CDR1 reads SQVTM; CDR2 reads ANQGSEA. V was cut by 3 bases and J by 0 bases, with 11 bases left in between. The length of the CDR3 is 14 residues. The CDR3 spells CSVDIGIHQETQYF. In DNA, the CDR3 is TGCAGCGTTGATATTGGGATACACCAAGAGACCCAGTACTTC.

This sequence joins TRBV7-9 and TRBJ1-2; no reliable D call. This CDR3 comprises 16 residues. Trimming removed 5 bases from V and 3 bases from J, with 19 bases in between. Germline CDR1 SEHNR, CDR2 FQNEAQ (reference sequence). This CDR3 is CASSTDRLPGDYGYTF. The CDR3 nucleotides read TGTGCCAGCAGCACGGACCGGCTTCCCGGGGACTATGGCTACACCTTC. Combining the CDR3 with reference TRBV7-9 and TRBJ1-2 gives the whole variable domain DTGVSQNPRHKITKRGQNVTFRCDPISEHNRLYWYRQTLGQGPEFLTYFQNEAQLEKSRLLSDRFSAERPKGSFSTLEIQRTEQGDSAMYLCASSTDRLPGDYGYTFGSGTRLTVV.

This clonotype was counted between two and nine times. For the CDR3, the DNA is TGTGCCAGCAGCCAAGATCTGGGACAGGAGAGTTCACCCCTCCACTTT. Amino acid sequence: CASSQDLGQESSPLHF. The chain is built from TRBV4-2 and TRBJ1-6; 8 bases map to TRBD1. The germline V gene has CDR1 LGHNA and CDR2 YNFKEQ. The V and J ends lost 0 bases and 9 bases, in that order; junction bases with no gene match: 7. The CDR3 is 16 amino acids.

This chain joins TRBV5-4 and TRBJ2-1; 9 bases are shared with TRBD2. The germline V gene encodes CDR1 SGHNT and CDR2 YYREEE (reference sequence). Germline trimming cut 4 bases from V and 0 bases from J; bases unmatched to any gene: 2. The CDR3 contains 15 residues. CDR3 amino acids: CASSPAGGSYNEQFF. The CDR3 nucleotides are TGTGCCAGCAGCCCAGCGGGGGGCTCCTACAATGAGCAGTTCTTC.

This clonotype has only a few counts. This chain uses TRBV9 with TRBJ2-1; D gene uncertain. V was trimmed by 0 bases and J by 8 bases, leaving 15 bases between them. The CDR3 covers 15 residues. CDR1 and CDR2 (germline): SGDLS, YYNGEE. CDR3 nucleotide sequence: TGTGCCAGCAGCGTAGTAGGTTTAGCCGACCATGAGCAGTTCTTC. Its translation is CASSVVGLADHEQFF.

The rearrangement joins TRBV10-3 to TRBJ1-6, with D unresolved. Trimming left V 5 bases short and J 0 bases short, with 11 bases between. CDR1 and CDR2 (germline): ENHRY, SYGVKD. This CDR3 region has 16 residues. CDR3 nucleotides: TGTGCCATCAGTCGGCTGGCGAGCTCCTATAATTCACCCCTCCACTTT. Protein: CAISRLASSYNSPLHF.

This clonotype was seen ten or more times. V and J are TRBV5-1 and TRBJ2-7; 9 nucleotides agree with TRBD1. This CDR3 is built from 14 residues. J gave up 5 bases and V 4 bases, and 7 bases lay outside the gene matches. Germline CDR1 is SGHRS and CDR2 is YFSETQ. The CDR3 loop reads CASSGGTGSNEQYF. The CDR3 coding sequence is TGCGCCAGCAGCGGAGGGACAGGGTCTAACGAGCAGTACTTC. Filled out from reference TRBV5-1 and TRBJ2-7, the complete variable domain reads KAGVTQTPRYLIKTRGQQVTLSCSPISGHRSVSWYQQTPGQGLQFLFEYFSETQRNKGNFPGRFSGRQFSNSRSEMNVSTLELGDSALYLCASSGGTGSNEQYFGPGTRLTVT.

This clonotype showed up many times. The chain recombines TRBV10-3 with TRBJ1-5, with 7 bases that match TRBD1. The CDR3 loop spans 13 amino acids. V gave up 5 bases and J gave up 4 bases; unmatched junction bases: 2. The germline V gene encodes CDR1 ENHRY and CDR2 SYGVKD. As DNA, the CDR3 is TGTGCCATCAGTCTGACAGGGAATCAGCCCCAGCATTTT. It codes for CAISLTGNQPQHF.

The V call is TRBV25-1, the J call TRBJ1-6, with D tentatively TRBD1 (5 bases). V was shortened by 3 bases and J by 8 bases, with 23 bases between the two germline ends. Germline assignment: CDR1 MGHDK and CDR2 SYGVNS. The CDR3 length is 18 residues. Here the CDR3 reads CASSDTLPGQGSYSPLHF. The CDR3 region has the DNA TGTGCCAGCAGTGACACCCTCCCAGGCCAGGGTTCCTATTCACCCCTCCACTTT.

This clonotype was seen more than once but under ten times. The chain is built from TRBV28 and TRBJ2-1; 9 bases match TRBD2. CDR1 and CDR2 (germline): MDHEN, SYDVKM. This CDR3 is built from 15 residues. V trimming: 2 bases; J trimming: 7 bases; junction bases outside the gene matches: 6. The CDR3 DNA is TGTGCCAGCAGTTTACTGGTCCTAGCGGGGAATGAGCAGTTCTTC. This codes for CASSLLVLAGNEQFF.

This chain links TRBV5-1 with TRBJ2-2, with a weak D call TRBD2 (5 bases). Germline CDR1 reads SGHRS; CDR2 reads YFSETQ. Trimming took 0 bases from V and 1 from J, leaving 10 bases between them. The CDR3 is made up of 16 amino acids. CDR3 loop: CASSLDVGRNTGELFF. CDR3 nucleotides: TGCGCCAGCAGCTTGGACGTTGGGAGGAACACCGGGGAGCTGTTTTTT.

This clonotype was seen repeatedly, ten times or more. V usage is TRBV5-1 and J usage is TRBJ2-3; no definite D call. Germline V gene lookup returns CDR1 SGHRS and CDR2 YFSETQ. The CDR3 totals 16 residues. The V and J ends lost 4 bases and 2 bases respectively, with 17 bases between them. The chain's CDR3 is CASSLETLMHTDTQYF. CDR3 DNA: TGCGCCAGCAGCCTCGAGACATTAATGCACACAGATACGCAGTATTTT.

This clonotype was seen a few times. The chain couples TRBV4-2 to TRBJ1-3; D is uncertain. CDR3 length: 18 residues. The V gene lost 0 bases and the J gene lost 0 bases, with 15 bases spanning the gap. Germline values: CDR1 LGHNA, CDR2 YNFKEQ. The CDR3 region has the DNA TGTGCCAGCAGCCAAGAACGGTTGGTGGCTAACTCTGGAAACACCATATATTTT. Encoded protein: CASSQERLVANSGNTIYF.